The next 28 T cell receptor beta chains were all read from a single sample in a study of CD8+ T cells in alopecia areata. Sequencing templates came from extracted RNA that was reverse transcribed into cDNA. Profiling relied on immunoSEQ multiplex PCR, and the TCRdb table lists in-frame clones only, not all of them. The table lists about 270,000 clones, 60% of them singletons. Documented treatment: oral pan-JAK inhibitor, 5-10 mg twice daily. Sequencing used CD4+ T cells sorted from blood, obtained at roughly week 52, from a patient treated with tofacitinib. These receptors all stem from a human donor with alopecia areata.

This chain's CDR3 is CASSLTSGSTDTQYF. CDR3 bases: TGTGCCAGTAGTCTTACTAGCGGGAGCACAGATACGCAGTATTTT. V and J are TRBV19 and TRBJ2-3, with 9 bases aligning to TRBD2. CDR3 length: 15 residues. CDR1 and CDR2 (germline): LNHDA, SQIVND (reference sequence). The V segment lost 5 bases and the J segment 0 bases; nucleotides outside the gene matches: 3.

This clone was counted a few times. The chain employs TRBV29-1 and TRBJ1-5; D perhaps matches TRBD1 (6 bases). V lost 7 bases and J lost 7, with 17 bases in between. This CDR3 region has 13 residues. Germline values: CDR1 SQVTM, CDR2 ANQGSEA. The chain's CDR3 is CSGSTGWGQPQHF. CDR3 DNA sequence: TGCAGCGGGTCCACAGGGTGGGGGCAGCCCCAGCATTTT.

The table lists this clone with a count of one. This chain uses TRBV5-1 with TRBJ2-5; a possible D gene is TRBD1 (5 bases). Germline V CDR1 and CDR2: SGHRS, YFSETQ. V gave up 2 bases and J gave up 2 bases, with 13 bases separating them. This CDR3 region has 15 residues. The CDR3 sequence is CASSLLVAGQETQYF. In DNA form, the CDR3 reads TGCGCCAGCAGCTTACTGGTCGCAGGGCAAGAGACCCAGTACTTC. Complete variable domain (other parts from reference TRBV5-1 and TRBJ2-5): KAGVTQTPRYLIKTRGQQVTLSCSPISGHRSVSWYQQTPGQGLQFLFEYFSETQRNKGNFPGRFSGRQFSNSRSEMNVSTLELGDSALYLCASSLLVAGQETQYFGPGTRLLVL.

This clone was picked up one time. V is TRBV6-1 and J is TRBJ2-2; 8 positions match TRBD1. CDR3 length: 15 residues. Germline trimming cut 6 bases from V and 4 bases from J; bases unmatched to any gene: 7. CDR1 MNHNS and CDR2 SASEGT come from the germline V gene. CDR3 DNA sequence: TGTGCCAGCAGGAAACCGGGACAGGTCACCGGGGAGCTGTTTTTT. This codes for CASRKPGQVTGELFF.

This chain links TRBV25-1 with TRBJ2-7, with TRBD2 as a possible D gene (6 bases). In germline, CDR1 is MGHDK, CDR2 SYGVNS. The CDR3 contains 12 residues. V shed 6 bases and J shed 2 bases, with 8 bases lying between them. The CDR3 DNA sequence: TGTGCCAGCAGCGGACTAACCTACGAGCAGTACTTC. As protein: CASSGLTYEQYF.

This clone was detected only a few times. The chain joins TRBV9 to TRBJ2-5; the D gene is possibly TRBD1 (6 bases). CDR1 and CDR2 (germline): SGDLS, YYNGEE. The CDR3 sequence is 15 residues long. Trimming left V 0 bases short and J 5 bases short, with 14 bases between. The CDR3 loop is CASSVGQENWETQYF. The CDR3 nucleotides are TGTGCCAGCAGCGTAGGACAGGAGAATTGGGAGACCCAGTACTTC. Based on the CDR3 plus reference TRBV9 and TRBJ2-5, the full variable domain is DSGVTQTPKHLITATGQRVTLRCSPRSGDLSVYWYQQSLDQGLQFLIQYYNGEERAKGNILERFSAQQFPDLHSELNLSSLELGDSALYFCASSVGQENWETQYFGPGTRLLVL.

This clone was observed a few times. This chain uses TRBV29-1 with TRBJ1-1; D gene uncertain. V was pared by 7 bases and J by 2 bases, with 11 bases between. Looked up from germline, CDR1 is SQVTM and CDR2 is ANQGSEA. This CDR3 region has 12 residues. The CDR3 sequence: CSEQKPNTEAFF. DNA for the CDR3: TGCAGCGAACAGAAGCCCAACACTGAAGCTTTCTTT.

The V call is TRBV9, the J call TRBJ2-1; TRBD2 might be the D (6 bases). The length of the CDR3 is 15 residues. V was shortened by 8 bases and J by 1 base, with 16 bases between the two germline ends. In germline, CDR1 is SGDLS, CDR2 YYNGEE. For the CDR3, the DNA is TGTGCCAGTAAGCCGGGACTTCCTTCCTACAATGAGCAGTTCTTC. Its translation is CASKPGLPSYNEQFF. Variable domain in full (rest from reference TRBV9 and TRBJ2-1): DSGVTQTPKHLITATGQRVTLRCSPRSGDLSVYWYQQSLDQGLQFLIQYYNGEERAKGNILERFSAQQFPDLHSELNLSSLELGDSALYFCASKPGLPSYNEQFFGPGTRLTVL.

Notes on this clone: The sample carries other DNA sequences with the same CDR3. The CDR3 DNA is TGTGCCAGCAGTGAAGCAGATACGCAGTATTTT. Translated, it gives CASSEADTQYF. J is TRBJ2-3 and V is TRBV2; no clear D. CDR1 is SNHLY and CDR2 is FYNNEI in the germline V gene. The CDR3 contains 11 residues. V dropped 0 bases and J dropped 5 bases, with 0 bases sitting between them.

This clone was observed once. The chain is built from TRBV2 and TRBJ2-1; the match to TRBD1 covers 9 bases. V dropped 6 bases and J dropped 7; count of bases not matched to a gene: 7. CDR3 length: 14 residues. CDR1 is SNHLY and CDR2 is FYNNEI in the germline V gene. This CDR3 is CASRYGTGLNEQFF. CDR3 in DNA: TGTGCCAGCAGATACGGGACAGGGTTGAATGAGCAGTTCTTC.

The V gene is TRBV7-2, the J gene TRBJ1-2; 7 bases line up with TRBD1. This CDR3 is built from 14 residues. Unmatched junction bases numbered 9, after V lost 5 bases and J lost 6 bases. CDR1 is SGHTA and CDR2 is FQGNSA in the germline V gene. For the CDR3, the DNA is TGTGCCAGCAGCCCCAGGCGACAGGGCGATGGCTACACCTTC. Its translation is CASSPRRQGDGYTF.

The rearrangement uses TRBV29-1 and TRBJ2-7, with 7 bases lining up with TRBD1. The germline gives CDR1 SQVTM, CDR2 ANQGSEA. The CDR3 runs 12 residues. J lost 1 base, V lost 6 bases, and 3 bases had no gene match. The DNA for the CDR3 is TGCAGCGTCGGGACAGCATCCTACGAGCAGTACTTC. It encodes CSVGTASYEQYF.

The chain links TRBV19 to TRBJ1-2; unclear D gene. Germline V gene data show CDR1 as LNHDA and CDR2 as SQIVND (reference sequence). The CDR3 contains 15 residues. Trimming took off 0 bases at V and 5 bases at J, with 13 bases between the two ends. Here the CDR3 DNA reads TGTGCCAGTAGTATAGATGTTGGCGCAGGATATGGCTACACCTTC. The encoded protein is CASSIDVGAGYGYTF.

CDR3: CASSLNRDAYNEQFF. The CDR3, as DNA: TGTGCCAGCAGCTTGAATCGGGACGCCTACAATGAGCAGTTCTTC. The J gene is TRBJ2-1, the V gene TRBV5-4, with D possibly being TRBD1 or TRBD2 (5 bases each). Germline V CDR1 and CDR2: SGHNT, YYREEE (reference sequence). The ends were cut back, 1 base at V and 2 bases at J, with 10 bases in the middle. The CDR3 is 15 residues long.

The chain carries TRBV7-9 and TRBJ2-6, with D possibly called TRBD1 or TRBD2 (5 bases each). This CDR3 is 19 amino acids long. Germline CDR1 SEHNR, CDR2 FQNEAQ (reference sequence). V lost 3 bases to trimming and J lost 1 base, with 19 bases between them. CDR3 coding DNA: TGTGCCAGCAGCTTTCTACTCCAGGGAGTCCAATCTGGGGCCAACGTCCTGACTTTC. Protein product: CASSFLLQGVQSGANVLTF.

This clone came up once. V and J are TRBV29-1 and TRBJ1-2, with TRBD1 matching over 11 bases. This CDR3 contains 16 residues. The V gene's germline CDR1 is SQVTM and CDR2 ANQGSEA. Trimming removed 1 base from V and 2 bases from J; junction bases left unmatched: 6. The DNA for the CDR3 is TGCAGCGTTGAAGGCGGACAGGGGGCGCGAAACTATGGCTACACCTTC. Its translation is CSVEGGQGARNYGYTF.

This clone came up once. The chain is built from TRBV29-1 and TRBJ1-3; a weak D match, TRBD1 (5 bases). This CDR3 comprises 13 residues. Germline assignment: CDR1 SQVTM and CDR2 ANQGSEA. Trimming removed 2 bases from V and 2 bases from J, with 7 bases in between. The CDR3 DNA sequence: TGCAGCGTTGAATCCAGGGCTGGAAACACCATATATTTT. It encodes CSVESRAGNTIYF.

The chain's CDR3 is CASSLGTSTDTQYF. CDR3 nucleotide sequence: TGTGCCAGCAGCTTAGGGACAAGCACAGATACGCAGTATTTT. The V gene is TRBV7-9, the J gene TRBJ2-3; D is perhaps TRBD1 (5 bases). The CDR3 has 14 residues. Trimming pared 1 base from V and 0 bases from J, leaving 5 bases between. The germline V gene encodes CDR1 SEHNR and CDR2 FQNEAQ (reference sequence).

This chain uses TRBV9 with TRBJ1-1, with a weak D call TRBD1 (6 bases). The germline V gene has CDR1 SGDLS and CDR2 YYNGEE. CDR3 length: 14 amino acids. V gave up 0 bases and J gave up 0 bases, with 6 bases separating them. The CDR3 nucleotides read TGTGCCAGCAGCGTAGAGGGGGTGAACACTGAAGCTTTCTTT. Its translation: CASSVEGVNTEAFF.

This chain connects TRBV5-1 to TRBJ2-3; D is tentatively TRBD1 or TRBD2 (6 bases each). The V end was cut by 1 base, the J end by 0 bases, with 9 bases between. CDR3 size: 15 residues. The V gene's germline CDR1 is SGHRS and CDR2 YFSETQ. DNA of the CDR3: TGCGCCAGCAGCTTGACAGGGACTAGCACAGATACGCAGTATTTT. Residues: CASSLTGTSTDTQYF. The full variable domain, with the rest looked up from reference TRBV5-1 and TRBJ2-3, is KAGVTQTPRYLIKTRGQQVTLSCSPISGHRSVSWYQQTPGQGLQFLFEYFSETQRNKGNFPGRFSGRQFSNSRSEMNVSTLELGDSALYLCASSLTGTSTDTQYFGPGTRLTVL.

The chain has TRBV9 and TRBJ2-7; D ambiguous. V lost 2 bases, J lost 2 bases, and 11 bases lay in between. The CDR3 is 14 residues long. Per germline, CDR1 SGDLS and CDR2 YYNGEE. This CDR3 is CASSVDTSTYEQYF. The CDR3 DNA reads TGTGCCAGCAGCGTCGACACCTCCACCTACGAGCAGTACTTC. Full variable domain (remainder filled in from reference TRBV9 and TRBJ2-7): DSGVTQTPKHLITATGQRVTLRCSPRSGDLSVYWYQQSLDQGLQFLIQYYNGEERAKGNILERFSAQQFPDLHSELNLSSLELGDSALYFCASSVDTSTYEQYFGPGTRLTVT.

This clone occurred a few times. The chain is built from TRBV28 and TRBJ2-4, with D possibly matching TRBD2 (5 bases). Germline loops: CDR1 MDHEN, CDR2 SYDVKM. V lost 3 bases, J lost 0 bases, and 12 bases lay in between. CDR3 length equals 16 residues. CDR3 region: CASSFVGAIAKNIQYF. In DNA form, the CDR3 reads TGTGCCAGCAGTTTCGTGGGAGCTATAGCCAAAAACATTCAGTACTTC.

V is TRBV18 and J is TRBJ2-5; 7 bases fit TRBD1. Trimming took 4 bases from V and 3 from J; bases not matched to a gene: 2. CDR1 and CDR2 (germline): KGHSH, LQKENI. The CDR3 has 13 amino acids. This CDR3 reads CASSQGTEETQYF. The CDR3 DNA reads as TGTGCCAGCTCACAGGGGACAGAAGAGACCCAGTACTTC.

This clone was seen a few times. This sequence joins TRBV10-3 and TRBJ1-5, with a tentative D call TRBD1 (6 bases). Trimming stripped 6 bases from V and 8 bases from J, with 17 bases between. The CDR3 is 14 amino acids. CDR1 is ENHRY, CDR2 SYGVKD, per germline. CDR3 protein: CAISPGAATEPQHF. The CDR3 DNA reads TGTGCCATCAGCCCAGGGGCAGCCACTGAGCCCCAGCATTTT.

This clone was counted only a few times. The rearrangement joins TRBV5-1 to TRBJ2-1; TRBD2 agrees at 8 bases. In germline, CDR1 is SGHRS, CDR2 YFSETQ. V shed 4 bases, J shed 0 bases, and the junction held 15 bases outside the gene matches. CDR3 length: 19 residues. The CDR3 protein is CASSKDLAGPGSSYNEQFF. CDR3 nucleotides: TGCGCCAGCAGCAAGGACCTAGCGGGTCCAGGGAGCTCCTACAATGAGCAGTTCTTC.

This sequence joins TRBV14 and TRBJ2-3; D remains unclear. Per germline, CDR1 SGHDN and CDR2 FVKESK. V was cut by 4 bases and J by 2 bases, with 7 bases left in between. CDR3 length: 13 residues. CDR3 DNA sequence: TGTGCCAGCAGCCGCCCCAACACAGATACGCAGTATTTT. Its protein is CASSRPNTDTQYF.

The chain couples TRBV9 to TRBJ2-2; D unclear. The V gene's germline CDR1 is SGDLS and CDR2 YYNGEE. The CDR3 is 16 amino acids. With 0 bases removed from V and 7 bases from J, the gap between germline ends came to 16 bases. The CDR3 bases are TGTGCCAGCAGCGTAGATTCAGGTTTGATCTACGGGGAGCTGTTTTTT. Protein product: CASSVDSGLIYGELFF.

The CDR3 bases are TGTGCCATCAGTGAGCGAGGCACAGGGTTAGTGGCCCAGCATTTT. Its translation is CAISERGTGLVAQHF. This rearrangement joins TRBV10-3 to TRBJ1-5, with a tentative D call TRBD1 (6 bases). Per the germline V gene, CDR1 is ENHRY and CDR2 is SYGVKD. Trimming removed 2 bases at V and 11 bases at J, with 19 bases between. The CDR3 totals 15 residues.